The rows below give T cell receptor beta chains drawn from one sample of a study of molecular identifiers for immune sequencing clone quantification. TCRdb re-called the PCR reads with MiXCR, one entry per CDR3 protein. The sample shows a few hundred thousand distinct CDR3 sequences, 20% to 25% of them seen only once. Sequenced sample: naive CD8+ T cells from blood, with Jurkat cell RNA spiked in. The origin of the receptors is a human donor in good health. Some libraries in this study had Jurkat cell RNA spiked in. The CDR3 runs from the conserved cysteine through the conserved F or W. A D gene is named only where the DNA matches it firmly. Clone size is not always given. Where it is, it says once, few, many or a class for expanded clones.

D gene,clone size,J gene,V gene,CDR3 DNA,CDR3 protein
NA,many,TRBJ2-7,TRBV5-1,TGCGCCAGCGGGAGCGGCAGCCACTACGAGCAGTACTTC,CASGSGSHYEQYF
NA,NA,TRBJ2-6,TRBV20-1,TGCAGTGCTAGAGATAGGGATTCTGGGGCCAACGTCCTGACTTTC,CSARDRDSGANVLTF
NA,few,TRBJ1-6,TRBV7-2,TGTGCCAGCAGCTTAGCTCCGTGGAGGGGTAATGGAGGTTCACCCCTCCACTTT,CASSLAPWRGNGGSPLHF
TRBD1,NA,TRBJ2-2,TRBV28,TGTGCCAGCAGTTCAAGGGACAGGGGGAGACCCGGGGAGCTGTTTTTT,CASSSRDRGRPGELFF
TRBD1,NA,TRBJ1-1,TRBV12-3/TRBV12-4,TGTGCCAGCAGTCCCAAGGGGGCTACCCACATGAACACTGAAGCTTTCTTT,CASSPKGATHMNTEAFF
NA,NA,TRBJ2-2,TRBV9,TGTGCCAGCAGCGTAGTACAAACCACCGGGGAGCTGTTTTTT,CASSVVQTTGELFF
NA,NA,TRBJ2-1,TRBV29-1,TGCAGCGTCCCCCGGACCGAGGGTGACAATGAGCAGTTCTTC,CSVPRTEGDNEQFF
NA,NA,TRBJ1-1,TRBV10-3,TGTGCCATCAGTGAGTCAAACAGGGAAAGGTCGAACACTGAAGCTTTCTTT,CAISESNRERSNTEAFF
TRBD1,many,TRBJ2-7,TRBV7-2,TGTGCCAGCAGCTTACGTCCGGCCAGGGGGCTCCGCGAGCAGTACTTC,CASSLRPARGLREQYF
NA,NA,TRBJ2-7,TRBV18,TGTGCCAGCTCATCTCCTAGCTCTGGATCCTACGAGCAGCACTTC,CASSSPSSGSYEQHF
TRBD2,many,TRBJ2-3,TRBV2,TGTGCCAGCAACAGACTAGCAGACACAGATACGCAGTATTTT,CASNRLADTDTQYF
NA,NA,TRBJ2-7,TRBV12-3/TRBV12-4,TGTGCCAGCAGTTTAATAGGGACTGCATCCTACGAGCAGTACTTC,CASSLIGTASYEQYF
NA,many,TRBJ1-2,TRBV5-6,TGTGCCAGCAGCTTGGCTTCCGGGACACACATCTATGGCTACACCTTC,CASSLASGTHIYGYTF
TRBD2,few,TRBJ2-7,TRBV7-9,TGTGCCAGCGGCGGACTAGCGGGAGAGTACGAGCAGTACTTC,CASGGLAGEYEQYF
NA,few,TRBJ2-3,TRBV15,TGTGCCACCAGCAGAGATCTAATGTTGGGCACAGATACGCAGTATTTT,CATSRDLMLGTDTQYF
NA,many,TRBJ2-2,TRBV7-9,TGTGCCAGCAGCTTCCCATTCGGACCGATCGGGGAGCTGTTTTTT,CASSFPFGPIGELFF
NA,NA,TRBJ2-2,TRBV9,TGTGCCAGCGTTATCAACCCCCGCATTGAACATCCTGCTGTTTTGGGGGAGCTGTTTTTT,CASVINPRIEHPAVLGELFF
NA,many,TRBJ1-2,TRBV5-1,TGCGCCAGCAGCGGGCCATCCCAATATGGCTACACCTTC,CASSGPSQYGYTF
NA,many,TRBJ2-7,TRBV20-1,TGCAGTGCTAGAATGGGGTACTACGAGCAGTACTTC,CSARMGYYEQYF
NA,few,TRBJ2-7,TRBV3-1,TGTGCCAGCAGCCGACGGCTTGACGCCTACGAGCAGTACTTC,CASSRRLDAYEQYF
TRBD2,few,TRBJ2-3,TRBV11-2,TGTGCCAGCAGGACTAGCATGGCAGATACGCAGTATTTT,CASRTSMADTQYF
NA,few,TRBJ2-7,TRBV20-1,TGCAGTGCTGACGACATATCCTACGAGCAGTACTTC,CSADDISYEQYF
TRBD2,NA,TRBJ2-3,TRBV15,TGTGCCACCAGCAGATCCCGGGGAAGCGGGGGTACGCAGTATTTT,CATSRSRGSGGTQYF
TRBD2,few,TRBJ2-1,TRBV29-1,TGCAGCGTTGGACTAGCGGGGCCCAATGAGCAGTTCTTC,CSVGLAGPNEQFF
TRBD1,few,TRBJ2-7,TRBV7-6,TGTGCCAGCAGCGAAAATCCCTCCCGGGACAGGAGTGGCGAGCAGTACTTC,CASSENPSRDRSGEQYF
NA,many,TRBJ1-2,TRBV14,TGTGCCAGCAGCCAAGTAGGAGGAAATGGCTACACCTTC,CASSQVGGNGYTF
NA,few,TRBJ1-1,TRBV5-3,TGTGCCAGCAGCTTGGCTTCCGGGTGGTCGGAAGCTTTCTTT,CASSLASGWSEAFF
NA,many,TRBJ2-2,TRBV6-2/TRBV6-3,TGTGCCAGCAGCGGCCCAGGACAGACCTTGAACACCGGGGAGCTGTTTTTT,CASSGPGQTLNTGELFF
NA,many,TRBJ1-1,TRBV7-9,TGTGCCAGCAGCTTTCCGACAGCCTCGGGTCCTGAAGCTTTCTTT,CASSFPTASGPEAFF
NA,few,TRBJ1-2,TRBV12-5,TGTGCTAGTGGTTTGGTGCAGGACTATGGCTACACCTTC,CASGLVQDYGYTF
TRBD1,NA,TRBJ2-3,TRBV19,TGTGCCAGTAGTATTGACCTGAACGGGGACAGGGTTCATCCAGATACGCAGTATTTT,CASSIDLNGDRVHPDTQYF
NA,many,TRBJ2-7,TRBV20-1,TGCAGTGCTAGTGAAGACAGTCCCTGGGGGACCTACGAGCAGTACTTC,CSASEDSPWGTYEQYF
NA,NA,TRBJ2-7,TRBV7-7,TGTGCCAGCAGCTTACTTGACAGTAACGAGCAGTACTTC,CASSLLDSNEQYF
NA,many,TRBJ2-6,TRBV7-6,TGTGCCAGCAGCTTGTTAAGGGGCCCCTCTGGGGCCAACGTCCTGACTTTC,CASSLLRGPSGANVLTF
TRBD2,NA,TRBJ2-1,TRBV30,TGTGCCTGGAGTTCGCTAGCGGGGGGGCACTCGGCCTACAATGAGCAGTTCTTC,CAWSSLAGGHSAYNEQFF
TRBD1,many,TRBJ1-1,TRBV30,TGTGCCTGGAGTGTGGGGACAGGGATCATGAACACTGAAGCTTTCTTT,CAWSVGTGIMNTEAFF
NA,many,TRBJ2-1,TRBV9,TGTGCCAGCAGCCCGGACCCCAGTGTAAGCTCCTACAATGAGCAGTTCTTC,CASSPDPSVSSYNEQFF
TRBD1,NA,TRBJ1-5,TRBV5-6,TGTGCCAGCAGCCGACAGGGCCTCAATAGCAATCAGCCCCAGCATTTT,CASSRQGLNSNQPQHF
NA,many,TRBJ1-1,TRBV30,TGTGCCTGGAGTGTAGGTGGGGCTGAAGCTTTCTTT,CAWSVGGAEAFF
NA,NA,TRBJ2-2,TRBV2,TGTGCCAGCAGTGAAGCTTCGTACAGCCCAGTGACCGGGGAGCTGTTTTTT,CASSEASYSPVTGELFF
NA,few,TRBJ1-5,TRBV5-4,TGTGCCAGCGGGGCGGCCCAGCCTGCACCCAGTTCTCAGCCCCAGCATTTT,CASGAAQPAPSSQPQHF
TRBD1,NA,TRBJ1-2,TRBV12-5,TGTGCTAGTGGCCCTGCCCGGACAGGGGGCGATGGCTACACCTTC,CASGPARTGGDGYTF
NA,NA,TRBJ1-4,TRBV7-9,TGTGCCAGCAGCTGGGGGCCGGGGGCTAATGAAAAACTGTTTTTT,CASSWGPGANEKLFF
NA,many,TRBJ1-5,TRBV12-3/TRBV12-4,TGTGCCAGCAGTTTGAGCAATAGCAATCAGCCCCAGCATTTT,CASSLSNSNQPQHF
NA,NA,TRBJ2-5,TRBV6-2/TRBV6-3,TGTGCCAGCAGTCAAATTGGACTACAAGAGACCCAGTACTTC,CASSQIGLQETQYF
NA,many,TRBJ2-7,TRBV28,TGTGCCAGCAGTTTAAGGGGGGCCCCTGGTGACGAGCAGTACTTC,CASSLRGAPGDEQYF
NA,many,TRBJ2-3,TRBV27,TGTGCCAGCAGTCTACCCACAGATACGCAGTATTTT,CASSLPTDTQYF
TRBD1,many,TRBJ2-2,TRBV19,TGTGCCAGTAGTATGCGGGACAGGGGGACCGGGGAGCTGTTTTTT,CASSMRDRGTGELFF
TRBD1,NA,TRBJ1-1,TRBV13,TGTGCCAGCAGCTTAGGGGGACAGGAGGACACTGAAGCTTTCTTT,CASSLGGQEDTEAFF
TRBD1,many,TRBJ1-4,TRBV20-1,TGCAGTGCTGGCCCACAGGGGATCAATGAAAAACTGTTTTTT,CSAGPQGINEKLFF
NA,few,TRBJ2-2,TRBV12-3/TRBV12-4,TGTGCCAGCAGCCCTAGGGGCACCGGGGAGCTGTTTTTT,CASSPRGTGELFF
TRBD1,few,TRBJ2-7,TRBV28,TGTGCCAGCAGCCCATTGCCCGGGACAGGGATCAACGAGCAGTACTTC,CASSPLPGTGINEQYF
NA,many,TRBJ1-5,TRBV30,TGTGCCTGGAGTGTAGGGGCGTCGAGCAATCAGCCCCAGCATTTT,CAWSVGASSNQPQHF
NA,NA,TRBJ2-1,TRBV20-1,TGCAGTGCTAGAGATAATGGGCAGGACCTCTACAATGAGCAGTTCTTC,CSARDNGQDLYNEQFF